Below, one T cell receptor (beta chain) is given with its context. This specimen comes from a study of control samples from healthy donors and cancer patients. Germline V gene sequence: CDR1 SGHRS, CDR2 YFSETQ. This CDR3 is built from 18 residues. The V end lost 2 bases, the J end lost 12 bases, and 29 bases lay between the germline ends. Data came from immunoSEQ multiplex PCR; TCRdb stores just in-frame clones and leaves some out. The sample yields 200,000 or so clones, about 90% seen once. Sequencing was carried out using blood. The rearrangement joins TRBV5-1 to TRBJ1-4; possibly TRBD1 for D (6 bases). The clonotype originates from a man aged 25-45 years in good health. The CDR3 bases are TGCGCCAGCAGCTTCGGGAGGAACAGGGTTTCCACCGGAGTGGAACTGTTTTTT. This encodes CASSFGRNRVSTGVELFF.